The rows below give T cell receptor beta chains drawn from one sample of a study of blood T cell repertoires in COVID-19. This table comes from immunoSEQ multiplex PCR, and its TCRdb copy is limited to in-frame clones, with some not included. The sample lists more than 150,000 clones; roughly 84% were seen once. The specimen was PBMCs or T cells enriched from blood (not recorded which). The receptors shown here come from a woman aged 60-75 years who had recovered from COVID-19. Both conserved end residues are part of each CDR3. The D gene is left open where the match is weak. Size values are once, few and many counts, or a class for expanded clones, and some rows have none.

TGTGCTAGTGGTTTGGGGCAGGCTAACACTGAAGCTTTCTTT	CASGLGQANTEAFF	NA	NA	TRBV12-5	TRBJ1-1
TGCGCCAGCAGCCTCGGGACATTGAACACTGAAGCTTTCTTT	CASSLGTLNTEAFF	NA	NA	TRBV5-1	TRBJ1-1
TGTGCCAGCAGCTTGTCGACAGGGGAGAACACTGAAGCTTTCTTT	CASSLSTGENTEAFF	TRBD1	NA	TRBV5-4	TRBJ1-1
TGTGCCAGCAGCCAAAGGACAGGGGGGGCCTATGGCTACACCTTC	CASSQRTGGAYGYTF	TRBD1	NA	TRBV27	TRBJ1-2
TGTGCCAGTAGTTCGGGACAGTATGGGATTGGTGAAAAACTGTTTTTT	CASSSGQYGIGEKLFF	TRBD1	NA	TRBV19	TRBJ1-4
TGTGCCAGCAGCTTACGGGCAGGGTATACTGAAGCTTTCTTT	CASSLRAGYTEAFF	NA	few	TRBV7-8	TRBJ1-1
TGTGCCACCAGTACCGGACAGGGAGCCTCCAATGAGCAGTTCTTC	CATSTGQGASNEQFF	TRBD1	NA	TRBV24-1	TRBJ2-1
TGTGCCTGGAGTGTTGGGCCAACCCAGTACTTC	CAWSVGPTQYF	NA	NA	TRBV30	TRBJ2-5
TGTGCCACCAGCAGAGATCTGAGTATGGGGGGGCGCAGCTCTGGCTACACCTTC	CATSRDLSMGGRSSGYTF	NA	NA	TRBV15	TRBJ1-2
TGTGCCAGTAGTGACGACAGGGAGACACCCCTCCACTTT	CASSDDRETPLHF	TRBD1	few	TRBV19	TRBJ1-6
TGTGCCAGCAGCGACGGGCGCGTCCGGGGGGTTGAGCAGTTCTTC	CASSDGRVRGVEQFF	TRBD2	NA	TRBV7-9	TRBJ2-1
TGTGCCAGCAGTTTATGGGCGGGCCAGGAGACCCAGTACTTC	CASSLWAGQETQYF	NA	NA	TRBV28	TRBJ2-5
TGTGCCAGCAGTTGGACCCCGGGACAGGAAACGAACACCGGGGAGCTGTTTTTT	CASSWTPGQETNTGELFF	TRBD1	few	TRBV27	TRBJ2-2
TGTGCCAGCAGCTTAGTCAGGCAGTTCGGTGAGACCCAGTACTTC	CASSLVRQFGETQYF	NA	NA	TRBV7-9	TRBJ2-5
TGCAGCGTCACCCTAACCCCCGGGGAAAATGAAAAACTGTTTTTT	CSVTLTPGENEKLFF	NA	NA	TRBV29-1	TRBJ1-4